This entry features one T cell receptor (beta chain) sequence. No cognate antigen has been identified for it. No quality values exist for individual bases; no much larger clone is one base distant. The CDR3 has 15 amino acids, counting the end cysteine and phenylalanine. The kept DNA is CDR3 alone, 45 bases in frame from the first base. Looking up the germline V gene yields CDR1 MNHEY and CDR2 SVGAGI. The junction shows trimming of 6 bases on V and 4 bases on J, plus 16 bases between the germline ends. This entry belongs to a study of vaccination effects on CD4 cells after COVID-19 (dated by TCRdb to 2021 to 2024). Regarding the complete study: Samples were taken from three convalescent patients early (day +14) and late (day +241, +227, +161 respectively) after vaccination. In the study, cultures from other donors were sequenced using the Oncomine TCR Beta short-read assay on an Illumina iSeq 100. The full study included around nine COVID-19 convalescent patients and several SARS-CoV-2-naive healthy vaccine recipients. In both COVID-19 convalescent patients and infection-naive vaccine recipients, the study compared SARS-CoV-2 spike-specific CD4+ TCR repertoires from before mRNA vaccination with those from after it. Post-vaccine samples across the study were collected a median of 72 days after the second dose, with a range of 14 to 241. The research as a whole found: The study was limited by a small number of convalescent patients and lacked early post-infection timepoints. At late post-vaccination timepoints, both infection-induced and vaccine-induced clones showed marked clonal contraction, consistent with waning T cell responses. In convalescent patients, the post-vaccine spike-reactive repertoire consisted mainly of new vaccine-induced clones, largely distinct from infection-induced clones.

To prepare the library, the immunoSEQ multiplex PCR assay was applied. DNA from the cultured, isolated CD4+ T cells was subjected to TCR beta CDR3 sequencing. The source study handled its data this way. The analysis removed non-productive TCR sequences, trimmed reads to the CDR3 region, and retained only CDR3s that were 7 or more amino acids long. The MANAFEST web app was used to pick out antigen-specific clonotypes by comparing their expansion in peptide wells with that in reference cultures. Positive clones required FDR<0.05 expansion versus reference and all other wells, odds ratio above 5, and frequency above 0.1% in two replicate wells. A clonotype was defined as cross-reactive if the clonotype was significantly expanded both in SARS-CoV-2 spike wells and in at least one common cold coronavirus spike condition. Levenshtein distance calculated with the stringdist R package was used to assess CDR3 similarity, and unrooted trees were constructed with ape in R 3.6.1. Not all clones reach the TCRdb copy of this immuneACCESS table, which keeps in-frame sequences only. Checked studies attribute under half of the gap to unresolved V genes and leave the rest unexplained. V, J and clone size reflect that table, while D and trimming were determined from the DNA. The sample table shows 12,000 to 15,000 clones, and about three quarters are seen once. 29% of the sample rests with the top ten.

The ViraFEST assay stimulated PBMC with viral peptide pools and then used TCR sequencing to identify antigen-specific CD4+ T cell clonotypes by expansion. After more than nine days of culture, CD4+ T cells were isolated with the EasySep CD4+ T cell isolation kit. Convalescent patients had PCR-confirmed SARS-CoV-2 infection between March and December 2020, before Alpha, Beta and Delta variants emerged in the United States. Participants received two doses of either the BNT162b2 or the mRNA-1273 mRNA SARS-CoV-2 vaccine. About 2.1 million PBMC per well were cultured in IMDM with approximately 5% human AB serum, about 9.4 IU/ml IL-2 and gentamicin, plus 10 ug/ml peptides. Half of the culture medium was replaced with fresh IL-2-containing medium on days 3 and 7. Unless noted otherwise, every peptide stimulation condition was grown in triplicate wells. Using Ficoll-Paque Plus gradient centrifugation, PBMC were separated from whole blood and then either used fresh or cryopreserved at -140C. The overlapping peptide pools covered the spike proteins of SARS-CoV-2 as well as those of the common cold coronaviruses HCoV-NL63, HCoV-OC43 and HCoV-229E. The QIAamp micro DNA kit was used to extract genomic DNA from the cultured CD4+ T cells.

This receptor was taken from a human donor who had a prior SARS-CoV-2 infection. The sequence is built from TRBV6-5 and TRBJ2-1; the D gene identity is not certain. This specimen consisted of CD4+ T cells from PBMCs cultured with HCoV-NL63 spike peptides, obtained after COVID-19 vaccination. The cell subset or site label, read with the paper, signifies: HCoV-NL63 spike overlapping peptide pool stimulation. The nucleotide sequence reads as follows: TGTGCCAGCAGGGGCACTTGGGCGCCATACAATGAGCAGTTCTTC. Its protein reads: CASRGTWAPYNEQFF.